This T cell receptor beta chain stems from a study of OX40 agonist ivuxolimab in advanced cancers. On the study more broadly: Patients were dosed intravenously with ivuxolimab at 0.01 to 10 mg/kg every 2 weeks.

In regard to this clone: The antigen is undetermined.

Study findings and constraints: Near-lowest levels of clonal expansion characterized partial responders at 0.1-3.0 mg/kg. Circulating CD4+ and CD8+ T cells showed clonal expansion by week 6 at 0.1 to 3.0 mg/kg.

Repertoires were generated with immunoSEQ multiplex PCR, while TCRdb's copy carries only in-frame clones and drops some. The sample lists 55,000 to 65,000 clones; about 88% were seen once. This CDR3 has 13 residues. Looked up from germline, CDR1 is ENHRY and CDR2 is SYGVKD. V dropped 10 bases and J dropped 1 base, with 13 bases sitting between them. The sample here was CD4+ or CD8+ T cells sorted from blood, taken in a trial of the OX40 agonist ivuxolimab. This rearrangement joins TRBV10-3 to TRBJ1-1; D not certain. This receptor was identified in an adult with an advanced solid tumor such as melanoma, head and neck, liver or kidney cancer. The DNA of the CDR3 is TGTGCCAGCTCTAGGGAAGGGAACACTGAAGCTTTCTTT. Translating it yields CASSREGNTEAFF.